This is a list of T cell receptor beta chains from one sample in a study of blood T cells in healthy people across ages. Using its own MiXCR run on the 5' RACE reads, TCRdb lists one record per CDR3 protein. The sample carries about a million distinct CDR3 sequences, more than 30% recorded once. The sequenced sample was blood. These receptors were obtained from a man between 18 and 35 years old in good health. The CDR3 runs from the conserved cysteine through the conserved F or W. A D gene is named only where the DNA matches it firmly. Expanded clones are given a class, and other clones once, few, many or no size at all.

V,D,size,J,CDR3,DNA
TRBV9,NA,NA,TRBJ1-2,CASTFREAYGYTF,TGTGCCAGCACTTTCAGGGAAGCGTATGGCTACACCTTC
TRBV6-5,TRBD1,NA,TRBJ2-7,CASSYSGTESYEQYF,TGTGCCAGCAGTTACTCCGGGACAGAGTCCTACGAGCAGTACTTC
TRBV4-2,TRBD1,few,TRBJ1-1,CASSQDWTGGGNTEAFF,TGTGCCAGCAGCCAAGATTGGACAGGGGGGGGGAACACTGAAGCTTTCTTT
TRBV12-3/TRBV12-4,TRBD1,NA,TRBJ1-5,CASSKQNGTDSNQPQHF,TGTGCCAGCAGTAAACAAAATGGGACAGATAGCAATCAGCCCCAGCATTTT
TRBV14,NA,few,TRBJ1-2,CASSQGTANYGYTF,TGTGCCAGCAGCCAGGGGACGGCCAACTATGGCTACACCTTC
TRBV29-1,TRBD1,NA,TRBJ1-4,CSFRTGGSNEKLFF,TGCAGCTTCAGGACAGGGGGAAGTAATGAAAAACTGTTTTTT
TRBV7-9,NA,NA,TRBJ2-1,CASGIRYNEQFF,TGTGCCAGCGGAATACGATACAATGAGCAGTTCTTC
TRBV20-1,TRBD2,NA,TRBJ2-1,CSAILAGGQETQFF,TGCAGTGCTATACTAGCGGGGGGGCAAGAGACCCAGTTCTTC
TRBV7-8,NA,few,TRBJ1-5,CASSLAGQPNQPQHF,TGTGCCAGCAGCTTAGCAGGACAACCTAATCAGCCCCAGCATTTT
TRBV19,NA,NA,TRBJ2-3,CASGNGAQYF,TGTGCCAGTGGGAATGGGGCGCAGTATTTT
TRBV7-7,TRBD2,NA,TRBJ2-1,CASSLSGAINEQFF,TGTGCCAGCAGCCTAAGCGGGGCGATCAATGAGCAGTTCTTT
TRBV7-8,TRBD1,NA,TRBJ1-2,CASSLVQQGAPTYGYTF,TGTGCCAGCAGCTTAGTTCAACAGGGGGCGCCTACCTATGGCTACACCTTC
TRBV28,NA,few,TRBJ1-6,CASSQAGSSNSPLHF,TGTGCCAGCAGCCAAGCGGGCAGTTCGAATTCACCCCTCCACTTT
TRBV7-7,NA,NA,TRBJ2-3,CASSSGLQSTDTQYF,TGTGCTAGCAGCTCGGGGCTGCAAAGCACAGATACGCAGTATTTT
TRBV10-3,TRBD1,few,TRBJ2-4,CAISDGMVSQGDIQYF,TGTGCCATCAGTGACGGTATGGTTAGTCAGGGGGACATTCAGTACTTC
TRBV14,NA,NA,TRBJ2-7,CASSQELDSNEQYF,TGTGCCAGCAGCCAAGAATTAGACTCCAATGAGCAGTACTTC
TRBV6-1,TRBD1,NA,TRBJ1-2,CASSPTGTAYGYTF,TGTGCCAGCAGCCCCACCGGGACAGCATATGGCTACACCTTC
TRBV27,NA,NA,TRBJ2-7,CASSPSDPYGQYF,TGTGCCAGCAGTCCGTCGGACCCCTACGGGCAGTACTTC
TRBV5-1,TRBD2,few,TRBJ2-1,CASSLKGTSGGSSYNEQFF,TGCGCCAGCAGCTTGAAAGGGACTAGCGGGGGCAGCTCCTACAATGAGCAGTTCTTC
TRBV7-2,NA,once,TRBJ1-4,CASSLVGGRQEKLFF,TGTGCCAGCAGCCTGGTCGGGGGGCGACAGGAAAAACTGTTTTTT
TRBV6-2/TRBV6-3,TRBD1,few,TRBJ2-1,CASSYRGTVKFF,TGTGCCAGCAGTTACCGAGGGACAGTTAAGTTCTTC
TRBV7-2,NA,NA,TRBJ2-7,CASKLRGREQYF,TGTGCCAGCAAGCTACGAGGTCGCGAGCAGTACTTC